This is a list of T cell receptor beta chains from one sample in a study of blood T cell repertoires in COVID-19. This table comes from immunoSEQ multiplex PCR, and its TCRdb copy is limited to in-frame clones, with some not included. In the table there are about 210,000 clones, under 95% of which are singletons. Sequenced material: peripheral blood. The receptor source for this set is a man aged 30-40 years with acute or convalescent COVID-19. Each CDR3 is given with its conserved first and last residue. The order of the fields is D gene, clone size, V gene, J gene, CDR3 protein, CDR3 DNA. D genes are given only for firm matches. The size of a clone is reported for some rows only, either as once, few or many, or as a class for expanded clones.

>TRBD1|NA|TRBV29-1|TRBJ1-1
CSVEDTGGSDEAFF
TGCAGCGTTGAAGACACAGGGGGTTCGGATGAAGCTTTCTTT
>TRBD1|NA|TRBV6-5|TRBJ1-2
CASTRDRGGYYGYTF
TGTGCCAGCACTAGGGACAGGGGCGGATACTATGGCTACACCTTC
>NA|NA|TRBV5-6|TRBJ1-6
CASSREEGEPLHF
TGTGCCAGCAGCCGGGAAGAGGGGGAACCCCTCCACTTT
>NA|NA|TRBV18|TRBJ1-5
CASSLWGGRNQPQHF
TGTGCCAGCTCCCTATGGGGGGGGCGCAATCAGCCCCAGCATTTT
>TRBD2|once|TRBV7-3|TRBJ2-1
CASSPLPTSGGADNEQFF
TGTGCCAGCAGCCCCCTCCCGACTAGCGGGGGGGCGGACAATGAGCAGTTCTTC
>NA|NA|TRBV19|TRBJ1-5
CASSTDWGQPQHF
TGTGCCAGTAGTACGGACTGGGGTCAGCCCCAGCATTTT
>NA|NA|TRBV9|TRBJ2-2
CASSVTGVDTGELFF
TGTGCCAGCAGCGTAACGGGAGTCGACACCGGGGAGCTGTTTTTT
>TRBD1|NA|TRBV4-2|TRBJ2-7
CASSHHLTGDGPYEQYF
TGTGCCAGCAGCCATCACCTGACAGGGGATGGGCCCTACGAGCAGTACTTC
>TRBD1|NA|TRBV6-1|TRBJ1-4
CASSETGAPQNPNEKLFF
TGTGCCAGCAGTGAGACAGGGGCACCACAGAATCCTAATGAAAAACTGTTTTTT
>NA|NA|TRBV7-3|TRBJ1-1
CASSSRVGTEAFF
TGTGCCAGCAGCTCCAGGGTTGGGACTGAAGCTTTCTTT
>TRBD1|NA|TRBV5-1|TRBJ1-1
CASSIALQGQNTEAFF
TGCGCCAGCAGCATCGCACTACAGGGGCAGAACACTGAAGCTTTCTTT
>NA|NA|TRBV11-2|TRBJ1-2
CASSTAGTSIYGYTF
TGTGCCAGCAGCACTGCCGGGACTTCCATCTATGGCTACACCTTC
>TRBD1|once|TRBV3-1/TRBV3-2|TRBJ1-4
CASRGQLNEKLFF
TGTGCCAGCAGGGGACAGCTTAATGAAAAACTGTTTTTT
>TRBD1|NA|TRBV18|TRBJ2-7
CASSLSTGGAYEQYF
TGTGCCAGCTCCCTTTCGACAGGGGGCGCCTACGAGCAGTACTTC
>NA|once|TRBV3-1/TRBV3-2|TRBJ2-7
CASSQVDSSEQYF
TGTGCCAGCAGCCAAGTAGACAGCAGCGAGCAGTACTTC
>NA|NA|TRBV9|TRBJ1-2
CASSVASQANYGYTF
TGTGCCAGCAGCGTAGCTTCGCAGGCTAACTATGGCTACACCTTC
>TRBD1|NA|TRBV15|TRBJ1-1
CATSREGTENTEAFF
TGTGCCACCAGCAGAGAGGGGACAGAGAACACTGAAGCTTTCTTT
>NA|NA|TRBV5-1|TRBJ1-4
CASSLTQGEKLFF
TGCGCCAGCAGCCTTACCCAGGGAGAAAAACTGTTTTTT
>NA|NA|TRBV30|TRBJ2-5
CAWSVLTGETQYF
TGTGCCTGGAGTGTTTTAACCGGAGAGACCCAGTACTTC
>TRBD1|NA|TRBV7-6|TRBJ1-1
CASSLRQGSEAFF
TGTGCCAGCAGCTTACGACAGGGTTCTGAAGCTTTCTTT
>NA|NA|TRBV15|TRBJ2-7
CATSRVLNSYEQYF
TGTGCCACCAGCAGAGTCCTTAACTCCTACGAGCAGTACTTC
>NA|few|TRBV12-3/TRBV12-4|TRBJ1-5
CASSFSRNQPQHF
TGTGCCAGCAGTTTCTCCAGAAATCAGCCCCAGCATTTT
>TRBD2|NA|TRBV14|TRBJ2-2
CASSRLAGGRTGELFF
TGTGCCAGCAGCCGCTTAGCGGGGGGACGAACCGGGGAGCTGTTTTTT
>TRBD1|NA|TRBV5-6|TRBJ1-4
CASSFRQGRWEKLFF
TGTGCCAGCAGCTTCCGACAGGGGCGGTGGGAAAAACTGTTTTTT
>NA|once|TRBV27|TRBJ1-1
CASREGGKEAFF
TGTGCCAGCAGAGAGGGGGGGAAGGAAGCTTTCTTT
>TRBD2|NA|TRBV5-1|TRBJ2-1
CASSSGLAAYNEQFF
TGCGCCAGCAGCTCCGGACTAGCGGCTTACAATGAGCAGTTCTTC
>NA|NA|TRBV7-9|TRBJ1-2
CASSLGQGMNYGYTF
TGTGCCAGCAGTCTAGGGCAGGGGATGAACTATGGCTACACCTTC
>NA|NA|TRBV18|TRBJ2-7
CASSPGLRDSYEQYF
TGTGCCAGCTCACCAGGCTTGCGAGACAGCTACGAGCAGTACTTC
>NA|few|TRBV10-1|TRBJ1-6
CASSDRNSPLHF
TGCGCCAGCAGTGACAGAAATTCACCCCTCCACTTT
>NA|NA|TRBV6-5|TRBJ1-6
CASTTGNNSPLHF
TGTGCCAGCACCACAGGGAATAATTCACCCCTCCACTTT
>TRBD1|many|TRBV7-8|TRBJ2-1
CASTATGVTYNEQFF
TGTGCCAGCACTGCCACAGGGGTCACCTACAATGAGCAGTTCTTC
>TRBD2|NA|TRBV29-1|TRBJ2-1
CSAGGTSGVEQFF
TGCAGCGCAGGGGGGACTAGCGGGGTAGAGCAGTTCTTC
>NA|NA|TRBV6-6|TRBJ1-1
CAIFWGVNTEAFF
TGTGCCATTTTCTGGGGCGTGAACACTGAAGCTTTCTTT
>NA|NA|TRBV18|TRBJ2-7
CASSLDRSEQYF
TGTGCCAGCTCACTAGACAGGTCAGAGCAGTACTTC
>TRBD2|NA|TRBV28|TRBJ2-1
CASSAGVAGQDNEQFF
TGTGCCAGCAGTGCGGGGGTAGCGGGTCAGGACAATGAGCAGTTCTTC
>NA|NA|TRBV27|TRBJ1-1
CASSPQGLNTEAFF
TGTGCCAGCAGTCCCCAGGGGCTGAACACTGAAGCTTTCTTT
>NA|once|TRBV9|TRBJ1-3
CASSVREGGGNTIYF
TGTGCCAGCAGCGTACGGGAAGGGGGTGGAAACACCATATATTTT
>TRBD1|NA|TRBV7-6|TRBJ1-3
CASSGEPGQGARGNTIYF
TGTGCCAGCAGCGGCGAACCGGGACAGGGGGCGCGGGGAAACACCATATATTTT
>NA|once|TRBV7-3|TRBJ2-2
CASSLITNLGRRFSGELFF
TGTGCCAGCAGCTTGATTACGAACCTTGGCAGGCGATTTAGCGGGGAGCTGTTTTTT
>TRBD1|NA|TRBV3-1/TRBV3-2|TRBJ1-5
CASSQGQGRNQPQHF
TGTGCCAGCAGCCAGGGACAGGGAAGGAACCAGCCCCAGCATTTT
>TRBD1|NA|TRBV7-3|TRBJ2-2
CASSPSTGGQGSGELFF
TGTGCCAGCAGCCCAAGTACCGGGGGACAGGGGAGCGGGGAGCTGTTTTTT
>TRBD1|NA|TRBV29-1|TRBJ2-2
CSGRTGGNTGELFF
TGCAGCGGTAGGACAGGGGGGAACACCGGGGAGCTGTTTTTT
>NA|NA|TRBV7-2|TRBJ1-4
CASRLNRDGEKLFF
TGTGCCAGCAGATTAAACAGGGACGGTGAAAAACTGTTTTTT
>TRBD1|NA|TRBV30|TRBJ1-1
CAAEEGASAEAFF
TGTGCCGCCGAGGAGGGGGCGAGCGCTGAAGCTTTCTTT